This section outlines one T cell receptor (beta chain) sequence together with its context. V was cut by 7 bases and J by 2 bases, with 12 bases left in between. CDR1 is MNHEY and CDR2 is SVGAGI in the germline V gene. The CDR3 loop spans 13 amino acids. Sorting used thawed, overnight-rested PBMC stained with anti-CD3, a viability dye and GMM-loaded CD1B tetramer. The lipid loaded on the CD1B tetramers was C32 glucose monomycolate from Rhodococcus equi. The sample originates from a study of T cells in tuberculosis. Some clones are missing from TCRdb's copy, which holds only in-frame ones; the method was immunoSEQ multiplex PCR. This table holds 55,000 to 70,000 clones, approximately 81% found once.

The sample taken for sequencing was CD1b-GMM tetramer-negative cells sorted from PBMCs. The sequence was collected from an adult woman with latent tuberculosis. The chain uses TRBV6-5 and TRBJ2-7; D remains ambiguous. CDR3 DNA: TGTGCCAGCACCGACGGGTCCCCCTACGAGCAGTACTTC. This gives the protein CASTDGSPYEQYF.